Each of the 13 T cell receptor beta chains below was sequenced from the same sample in a study of blood T cell repertoires in COVID-19. Generated by immunoSEQ multiplex PCR, the TCRdb table keeps only in-frame clones and is missing some. This sample carries 200,000 or so clones, about four fifths of them seen once, and the ten largest clones take roughly 12%. The sample taken for sequencing was peripheral blood. The receptor source for this set is a woman older than 75 with COVID-19, enrolled during active disease.

V usage is TRBV5-1 and J usage is TRBJ1-3; D is possibly TRBD1 (6 bases). Per the germline V gene, CDR1 is SGHRS and CDR2 is YFSETQ. CDR3 size: 15 residues. V was clipped by 2 bases and J by 0 bases, with 9 bases between them. CDR3 sequence (DNA): TGCGCCAGCAGCTTCCAGGGGATCTCTGGAAACACCATATATTTT. Protein: CASSFQGISGNTIYF. Full variable domain (remainder filled in from reference TRBV5-1 and TRBJ1-3): KAGVTQTPRYLIKTRGQQVTLSCSPISGHRSVSWYQQTPGQGLQFLFEYFSETQRNKGNFPGRFSGRQFSNSRSEMNVSTLELGDSALYLCASSFQGISGNTIYFGEGSWLTVV.

This clone was counted a single time. The chain recombines TRBV4-2 with TRBJ1-2; D unresolved. From germline, CDR1 is LGHNA and CDR2 YNFKEQ. There are 12 residues in the CDR3. V gave up 1 base and J gave up 4 bases, with 4 bases separating them. The CDR3 DNA reads as TGTGCCAGCAGCCAAGGTCTCTATGGCTACACCTTC. As protein: CASSQGLYGYTF.

The chain links TRBV2 to TRBJ2-5, with 9 nucleotides matching TRBD1. This CDR3 region has 16 residues. Looked up from germline, CDR1 is SNHLY and CDR2 is FYNNEI. The trim removed 2 bases at V and 2 bases at J, leaving 6 bases unmatched. CDR3 bases: TGTGCCAGCAGTGAACCGGGACAGGGAGGGCAAGAGACCCAGTACTTC. Residues: CASSEPGQGGQETQYF.

The chain has TRBV4-2 and TRBJ2-2, with D possibly matching TRBD2 (7 bases). The CDR3 covers 15 residues. In germline, CDR1 is LGHNA, CDR2 YNFKEQ. The V and J ends lost 3 bases and 4 bases respectively, with 12 bases between them. The CDR3: CASSHPGGVTGELFF. Here the CDR3 DNA reads TGTGCCAGCAGCCATCCGGGGGGCGTCACCGGGGAGCTGTTTTTT.

This clone was recorded once. DNA of the CDR3: TGTGCCAGCAGCCGATACCGGGGAGGAGGGTTAGACTATGGCTACACCTTC. Translated: CASSRYRGGGLDYGYTF. The chain joins TRBV27 to TRBJ1-2; no firm D call. The CDR3 spans 17 residues. V lost 6 bases and J 3 bases, leaving 23 bases between the germline ends. Per the germline V gene, CDR1 is MNHEY and CDR2 is SMNVEV (reference sequence).

This chain joins TRBV4-1 and TRBJ1-6; 7 nucleotides match TRBD1. Unmatched junction bases numbered 5, after V lost 4 bases and J lost 5 bases. The CDR3 spans 15 residues. Germline V gene sequence: CDR1 MGHRA, CDR2 YSYEKL. CDR3 in amino acids: CASSPGTADNSPLHF. In DNA form, the CDR3 reads TGCGCCAGCAGCCCGGGGACAGCTGATAATTCACCCCTCCACTTT.

This clone was detected once. The CDR3, as DNA: TGTGCCAGCAGCCTCGATTTAGCGGGAGTGACCACAGATACGCAGTATTTT. Protein sequence: CASSLDLAGVTTDTQYF. This sequence joins TRBV11-2 and TRBJ2-3; 9 nucleotides line up with TRBD2. The CDR3 runs to 17 residues. Germline V gene sequence: CDR1 SGHAT, CDR2 FQNNGV. V lost 5 bases, J lost 2 bases, and 11 bases stayed unmatched.

This clone was detected a few times. The CDR3 spells CASSFRDRDDYGYTF. For the CDR3, the DNA is TGTGCCAGCAGCTTCCGGGACAGGGATGACTATGGCTACACCTTC. The chain links TRBV7-9 to TRBJ1-2; 9 nucleotides match TRBD1. CDR1 is SEHNR and CDR2 is FQNEAQ in the germline V gene (reference sequence). CDR3 length: 15 residues. The junction had 5 bases not matched to a gene; V was cut back by 3 bases and J by 3 bases.

This sequence joins TRBV7-9 and TRBJ1-1; 7 nucleotides agree with TRBD1. Germline V gives CDR1 SEHNR, CDR2 FQNEAQ (reference sequence). This CDR3 is built from 13 residues. The J segment lost 6 bases and the V segment lost 4 bases, leaving 5 bases of the junction unmatched. CDR3 DNA: TGTGCCAGCAGCTCCCCACAGGGGCCTGAAGCTTTCTTT. Protein product: CASSSPQGPEAFF.

CDR3 nucleotide sequence: TGCGCCAGCAGCCCTCCTAAACAGGGGATGAACACTGAAGCTTTCTTT. It yields the protein CASSPPKQGMNTEAFF. The gene calls are TRBV4-1 and TRBJ1-1; 7 bases are shared with TRBD1. V trimming: 4 bases; J trimming: 0 bases; junction bases outside the gene matches: 8. Germline values: CDR1 MGHRA, CDR2 YSYEKL. The CDR3 sequence is 16 residues long.

The chain carries TRBV6-4 and TRBJ2-1; 14 nucleotides align to TRBD2. The germline V gene encodes CDR1 MRHNA and CDR2 SNTAGT. After removal of 6 bases from V and 8 bases from J, the junction contained 9 bases not matched to a gene. This CDR3 region has 16 residues. The chain's CDR3 is CASSRGLAGDLHEQFF. The CDR3 DNA sequence: TGTGCCAGCAGCCGGGGACTAGCGGGGGACCTCCATGAGCAGTTCTTC.

The DNA of the CDR3 is TGTGCCAGCAGCTTGGAAGGACAGGGCGATTCACCCCTCCACTTT. This sequence encodes CASSLEGQGDSPLHF. The V gene is TRBV5-6, the J gene TRBJ1-6; 8 positions match TRBD1. The germline V gene has CDR1 SGHDT and CDR2 YYEEEE. V trimming: 0 bases; J trimming: 8 bases; junction bases outside the gene matches: 4. The length of the CDR3 is 15 residues.

This clone was found a few times. This chain links TRBV3-1 (or the pseudogene TRBV3-2) with TRBJ1-2; maybe TRBD1 (5 bases). The CDR3 length is 13 residues. V lost 0 bases to trimming and J lost 8 bases, with 10 bases between them. Germline V CDR1 and CDR2: LGHDT, YNNKEL (reference sequence). The CDR3 region has the DNA TGTGCCAGCAGCCAAGATAAAAGGGGAGGCTACACCTTC. It yields the protein CASSQDKRGGYTF.